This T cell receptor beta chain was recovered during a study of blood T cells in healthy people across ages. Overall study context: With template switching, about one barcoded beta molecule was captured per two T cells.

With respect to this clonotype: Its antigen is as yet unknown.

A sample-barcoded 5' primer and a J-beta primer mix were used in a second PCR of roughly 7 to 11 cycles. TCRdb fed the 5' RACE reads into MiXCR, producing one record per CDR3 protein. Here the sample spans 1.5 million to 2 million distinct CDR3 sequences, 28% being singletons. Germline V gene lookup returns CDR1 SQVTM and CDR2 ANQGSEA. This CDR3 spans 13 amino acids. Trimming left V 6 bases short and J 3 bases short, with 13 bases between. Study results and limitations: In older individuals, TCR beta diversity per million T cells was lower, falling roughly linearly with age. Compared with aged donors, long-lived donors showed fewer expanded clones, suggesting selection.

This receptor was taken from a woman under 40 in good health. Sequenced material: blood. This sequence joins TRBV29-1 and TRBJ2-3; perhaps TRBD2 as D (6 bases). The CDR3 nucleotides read TGCAGCGTCCTTGACGGGGGTACAGATACGCAGTATTTT. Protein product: CSVLDGGTDTQYF.